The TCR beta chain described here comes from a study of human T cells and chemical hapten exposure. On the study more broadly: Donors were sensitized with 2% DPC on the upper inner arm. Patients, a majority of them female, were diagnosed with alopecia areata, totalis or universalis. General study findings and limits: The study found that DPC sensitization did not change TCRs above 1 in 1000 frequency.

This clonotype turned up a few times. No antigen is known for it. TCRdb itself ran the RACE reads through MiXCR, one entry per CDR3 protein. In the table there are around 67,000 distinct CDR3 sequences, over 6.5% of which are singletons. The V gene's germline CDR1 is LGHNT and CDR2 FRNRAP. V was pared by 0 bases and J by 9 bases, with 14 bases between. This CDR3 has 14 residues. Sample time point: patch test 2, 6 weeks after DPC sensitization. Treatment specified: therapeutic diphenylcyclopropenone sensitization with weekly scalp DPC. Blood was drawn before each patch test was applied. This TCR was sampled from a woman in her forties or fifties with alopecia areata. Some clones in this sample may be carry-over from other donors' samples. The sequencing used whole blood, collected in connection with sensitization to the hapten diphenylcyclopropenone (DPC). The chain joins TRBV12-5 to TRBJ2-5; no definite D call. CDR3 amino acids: CASGLVGPLGPQYF. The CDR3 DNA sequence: TGTGCTAGTGGTTTGGTTGGTCCCCTCGGGCCCCAGTACTTC.